This T cell receptor beta chain was observed in a study of STAT5B mutations in CD4+ large granular lymphocyte leukemia. Data came from immunoSEQ multiplex PCR; TCRdb stores just in-frame clones and leaves some out. Among roughly 35,000 clones listed, around 67% were seen once. Looked up from germline, CDR1 is SGHTA and CDR2 is FQGNSA. This CDR3 has 11 residues. The V and J ends lost 8 bases and 7 bases respectively, with 10 bases between them. J is TRBJ2-3 and V is TRBV7-2; no reliable D call. Input material: CD4+ T cells from blood buffy coats. This sequence was found in a human donor in good health. CDR3 sequence: CASGLFNTQYF. CDR3 DNA: TGTGCCAGCGGCCTATTCAATACGCAGTATTTT.